This TCR beta chain was documented in a study of blood T cell repertoires in COVID-19. Study details: COVID-19 samples collected from the United States, Italy and Spain covered acute and convalescent phases.

The CDR3 consists of 15 residues. In germline, CDR1 is SGHTS, CDR2 YDEGEE. Deletions cut 3 bases from V and 2 bases from J, with 15 bases between. Profiled with immunoSEQ multiplex PCR; TCRdb holds only in-frame clones, not every one. The table has about 23,000 clones, 88% seen once. The chain employs TRBV5-8 and TRBJ2-7, with a possible D match to TRBD2 (6 bases). The sequencing sample was made of peripheral blood. This receptor was obtained from a man between 65 and 85 years old in a cohort sampled during active COVID-19. The CDR3 DNA is TGTGCCAGCAGCTGGGTAGTAGGCGGGGCCTACGAGCAGTACTTC. Amino acid sequence: CASSWVVGGAYEQYF.